The T cell receptor beta chain under discussion was sequenced for a study of tumor and adjacent non-tumor tissue in lung cancer (dated by TCRdb to the late 2010s). For context, the study as a whole: The cohort included 12 adenocarcinoma, a couple of squamous cell carcinoma and 1 small cell lung cancer patients. Sequencing produced about 130,000,000 productive TCRbeta reads in total, an average of about 4 million reads per sample. Bulk TCRbeta repertoires were compared between lung tumor tissue and matched distant non-tumor lung tissue obtained from roughly 16 lung cancer patients. The approximately 15 enrolled patients, of whom approximately ten were men and 5 were women, were aged about 30 to 80 years and were diagnosed with TNM stage I to III disease. TCRbeta CDR3 sequencing was performed on 25 to 35 paired specimens, with one tumor sample and one normal lung sample collected per patient. The paper's findings and limits, for the study overall: The top 100 clones accounted for a significantly larger cumulative portion of the repertoire in normal lung than in tumor tissue. Peripheral blood was not sequenced, so blood TCRbeta repertoires in these lung cancer patients were not examined. Only approximately 14 patients were included in the cohort, and the need for larger samples and more detailed clinical data was noted by the authors. TCR diversity was significantly higher in younger patients, and higher tumor TCR diversity was associated with shorter overall and disease-free survival. Tumor tissue showed significantly greater TCR diversity (inverse Simpson) than normal lung tissue (approximately 400 vs 170, P = 0.0075, Mann-Whitney U test). Neither the sequencing platform nor unique molecular identifiers are named or mentioned anywhere in the methods.

Notes on this clonotype: Its antigen remains undetermined. This may arise from a read error, as a much more abundant clone is one base away.

RNA was isolated from bulk unsorted tissue, and RNA quality was assessed with a NanoDrop ND-1000 and an Agilent 2100. Normal lung samples were distant non-tumor tissue taken more than 3 cm from the tumor edge. Newly diagnosed lung cancer patients without prior chemotherapy who had been admitted for thoracic surgery in China between August and November 2014 were enrolled as donors. Patients who had received previous radiotherapy or chemotherapy, or who had another concurrent cancer, were excluded from the study. Pieces of surgical tissue measuring about 1-2 cm3 were kept in RNAlater solution and stored at -80 degrees C until use. Receptor amplification or capture employed multiplex PCR. TCRdb lists the instrument as Illumina HiSeq 2500. TCRbeta libraries were constructed through three rounds of nested PCR with primers (Table S4) according to protocols adapted from ARM-PCR. Before sequencing, PCR products of 200-500 bp were excised from the gel and purified with the QIAquick gel extraction kit. The published analysis was carried out like this. Reads were cleaned using Trimmomatic, were merged into complete CDR3 sequences using FLASH, and were assigned to V(D)J germline segments using MiTCR. VDJtools was used to compute clonal diversity as the inverse Simpson's index. In-frame sequences lacking a premature stop codon were counted as productive reads. TCRdb ran its own pipeline on the public reads, namely fastp trimming at Q25 and MiXCR clone calling, and kept in-frame beta chains. One record per CDR3 amino acid sequence lists the most common genes and DNA. These V and J calls originate from TCRdb's pipeline instead of the authors' own analysis. A total of more than 75,000 distinct CDR3 sequences appear in this sample, 80% of them only once. The ten largest clones represent about 30% of the sample.

This receptor was obtained from a man aged 55 to 69 with small cell lung cancer. What was sequenced was distant non-tumor lung tissue.

The CDR3 sequence is CASIQIGDSSPLHF. The DNA reads TGTGCCAGCATCCAGATCGGAGACTCTTCACCCCTCCACTTT. The chain uses TRBV28 and TRBJ1-6, with the D gene not confidently named. V sheds 7 bases and J sheds 9 bases, leaving 16 bases between their ends. The CDR3 measures 14 amino acids from cysteine to phenylalanine. Here the CDR3 DNA is all that survives: 42 bases in frame from base 1. From a lookup of the germline V gene, CDR1 and CDR2 are MDHEN and SYDVKM. Reference TRBV28 and TRBJ1-6 genes cover what lies past the CDR3, so the full variable domain is DVKVTQSSRYLVKRTGEKVFLECVQDMDHENMFWYRQDPGLGLRLIYFSYDVKMKEKGDIPEGYSVSREKKERFSLILESASTNQTSMYLCASIQIGDSSPLHFGNGTRLTVT.